Each of the 14 T cell receptor beta chains below was sequenced from the same sample in a study of T cell repertoires in cytomegalovirus infection. TCRdb reprocessed the reads via MiXCR and lists one record per CDR3 protein. The data show about 490,000 distinct CDR3 sequences, about a quarter seen once. The sequencing input was PBMCs. These TCRs come from a human donor in good health (CMV status not recorded). Some clones in this sample may be carry-over from other donors' samples.

In this sample, this clonotype turned up once. A read error may produce the germline difference seen at one junction end. The chain is built from TRBV19 and TRBJ2-6; a possible D gene is TRBD1 (7 bases). The CDR3 totals 16 residues. CDR1 is LNHDA and CDR2 is SQIVND in the germline V gene (reference sequence). The CDR3 spells CASRRGRPYGANALTF. DNA for the CDR3: TGTGCCAGTCGGAGGGGGCGCCCCTATGGGGCCAACGCCCTGACTTTC.

This clonotype has at least ten counts. The chain combines TRBV7-2 with TRBJ2-2; possibly TRBD2 for D (5 bases). V was pared by 1 base and J by 3 bases, with 9 bases between. CDR3 length: 15 residues. Germline V lookup: CDR1 SGHTA, CDR2 FQGNSA. DNA of the CDR3: TGTGCCAGCAGCTTAGTGGGCGGGTACACCGGGGAGCTGTTTTTT. This sequence encodes CASSLVGGYTGELFF.

This chain joins TRBV11-2 and TRBJ2-5; the D call may be TRBD1 or TRBD2 (5 bases each). The CDR3 consists of 12 residues. With 5 bases removed from V and 7 bases from J, the gap between germline ends came to 11 bases. Germline V CDR1 and CDR2: SGHAT, FQNNGV. The CDR3 loop is CASSGGRATQYF. CDR3 sequence (DNA): TGTGCCAGCAGCGGGGGTCGAGCGACCCAGTACTTC.

In this sample, this clonotype turned up a few times. The genes are TRBV20-1 and TRBJ2-7, with TRBD2 matching over 9 bases. The CDR3 contains 14 residues. V gave up 5 bases and J gave up 4 bases; unmatched junction bases: 9. The germline CDR1 and CDR2 sequences are DFQATT and SNEGSKA (reference sequence). The CDR3 DNA reads as TGCAGTGCTTTCCCGGGACTAGCAACTTACGAGCAGTACTTC. This sequence encodes CSAFPGLATYEQYF.

The rearrangement uses TRBV12-3 or TRBV12-4 and TRBJ1-4, with no clear D. Trimming removed 6 bases from V and 7 bases from J, with 15 bases in between. The CDR3 runs 14 residues. In DNA, the CDR3 is TGTGCCAGCAGCCCCGGAGGGTTAGGTGAAAAACTGTTTTTT. Its protein is CASSPGGLGEKLFF.

The chain recombines TRBV28 with TRBJ2-1; D call uncertain. V lost 4 bases and J 9 bases, leaving 7 bases between the germline ends. The germline gives CDR1 MDHEN, CDR2 SYDVKM. This CDR3 region has 11 residues. For the CDR3, the DNA is TGTGCCAGCAGTTACGGCGTTGAGCAGTTCTTC. Translating gives CASSYGVEQFF.

This clonotype was detected many times. The CDR3 DNA sequence: TGTGCCGTCAGAGCGGGAGGAAGCTCCTACGAGCAGTACGTC. Its protein product is CAVRAGGSSYEQYV. The chain links TRBV10-3 to TRBJ2-7; 9 nucleotides line up with TRBD2. The V gene's germline CDR1 is ENHRY and CDR2 SYGVKD. The CDR3 is 14 amino acids.

The chain uses TRBV12-3 or TRBV12-4 and TRBJ2-6; unclear D gene. Trimming stripped 8 bases from V and 1 base from J, with 9 bases between. The CDR3 consists of 14 residues. The CDR3 loop reads CASRPGSGANVLTF. The CDR3 DNA reads as TGTGCCAGCCGACCCGGTTCTGGGGCCAACGTCCTGACTTTC.

The CDR3 loop is CASRDTEKTNTGELFF. The CDR3 coding sequence is TGTGCCAGCAGAGACACAGAGAAAACGAACACCGGGGAGCTGTTTTTT. The chain has TRBV7-9 and TRBJ2-2; the D is unclear. The V end lost 6 bases, the J end lost 0 bases, and 14 bases lay between the germline ends. The germline CDR1 and CDR2 sequences are SEHNR and FQNEAQ (reference sequence). This CDR3 has 16 amino acids.

This clonotype was counted only a few times. The V gene is TRBV7-4, the J gene TRBJ2-1; 9 nucleotides agree with TRBD1. Trimming at V came to 6 bases and at J to 5 bases, leaving 11 bases not matched to a gene. The germline V gene encodes CDR1 SGHVT and CDR2 SQSDAQ. The CDR3 runs 16 residues. In nucleotides, the CDR3 is TGTGCCAGCAGTAACTTGCCGGGACAGGGAGACAATGAGCAGTTCTTC. Its protein product is CASSNLPGQGDNEQFF.

The sample holds a few counts of this clonotype. The chain carries TRBV6-8 and TRBJ2-2, with D possibly being TRBD2 (5 bases). CDR1 and CDR2 from the germline V gene are MNHGY and SAAAGT. The CDR3 sequence is 16 residues long. Trimming shortened V by 7 bases and J by 6 bases, and 21 bases separated the two germline ends. The CDR3 protein is CASNERYLRDAGELFF. Here the CDR3 DNA reads TGTGCCAGCAATGAGCGGTATCTCCGAGATGCCGGGGAGCTGTTTTTT.

V usage is TRBV5-4 and J usage is TRBJ1-2; D is ambiguous. The CDR3 sequence is 12 residues long. Germline V lookup: CDR1 SGHNT, CDR2 YYREEE (reference sequence). Trimming stripped 3 bases from V and 3 bases from J, with 6 bases between. CDR3 DNA: TGTGCCAGCAGCTCACCAGACTATGGCTACACCTTC. This codes for CASSSPDYGYTF.

This clonotype was counted a few times. The chain joins TRBV7-2 to TRBJ2-7; tentatively, D is TRBD1 (6 bases). Deletions cut 7 bases from V and 0 bases from J, with 16 bases between. This CDR3 has 15 amino acids. Germline lookup yields CDR1 SGHTA and CDR2 FQGNSA. The CDR3 loop is CASTLAGTSSYEQYF. The CDR3 DNA reads TGTGCCAGCACCCTCGCCGGGACAAGCTCCTACGAGCAGTACTTC.

The V call is TRBV20-1, the J call TRBJ2-7, with TRBD2 matching 13 bases. The CDR3 is made up of 12 amino acids. V dropped 8 bases and J dropped 7; count of bases not matched to a gene: 5. CDR1 is DFQATT, CDR2 SNEGSKA, per germline (reference sequence). CDR3 loop: CSHPGLAGEQYV. The CDR3 nucleotides are TGCAGTCACCCGGGACTAGCGGGAGAGCAGTACGTC.